This TCR beta chain was sequenced for a study of cytomegalovirus exposure and HLA in healthy donors. The CDR3 is 17 amino acids. Germline V lookup: CDR1 SGHRS, CDR2 YFSETQ. The ends were cut back, 4 bases at V and 7 bases at J, with 23 bases in the middle. 60 Vbeta and 13 Jbeta primers were used in PCR. Method: immunoSEQ multiplex PCR; TCRdb's copy keeps in-frame clones and lacks some. The profile covers tens of thousands of clones, with more than 60% appearing a single time and 51% taken by the ten largest. V gene TRBV5-1 combines with J gene TRBJ2-2, with D perhaps TRBD1 (6 bases). The specimen sequenced was PBMCs. The sequence was collected from a man aged 50-60 years in good health and CMV-seropositive. The CDR3 nucleotides read TGCGCCAGCAGCGGCGGACAGAACCAACCGTATTACGGGGAGCTGTTTTTT. Residues: CASSGGQNQPYYGELFF.